This TCR beta chain was retrieved from a study of neurological immune-mediated disorders. Study information: Secondary progressive cases numbered 3 among the 34 multiple sclerosis patients, while the other 31 were relapsing-remitting.

The unsorted libraries were generated from a total of 2 million PBMCs, which had been stored in RNAlater at -80 C. The table lists this clonotype with many counts. The team produced cDNA through 5'RACE using 10-nucleotide random UMIs. TCRdb passed the 5' RACE reads through MiXCR, listing each CDR3 protein once. The table includes fewer than 90,000 distinct CDR3 sequences, around 5.2% detected once. This receptor was identified in a man younger than 35 with multiple sclerosis. Sequencing input: PBMCs.

The CDR3 sequence is CSAGRTGHFYEQYF. Written as DNA, the CDR3 is TGCAGTGCTGGGAGGACAGGGCACTTTTACGAGCAGTACTTC. V gene TRBV20-1 combines with J gene TRBJ2-7, with TRBD1 matching over 8 bases. The CDR3 sequence is 14 residues long. The ends lost 5 bases at V and 4 bases at J; junction bases unmatched: 10. Germline lookup yields CDR1 DFQATT and CDR2 SNEGSKA (reference sequence).